This paragraph covers one TCR beta chain sequence. The target antigen is unknown. Produced via immunoSEQ multiplex PCR; TCRdb's table is partial and in-frame only. The table shows 84,000 or so clones, with 80% to 90% occurring only once. These data come from a study of T cell responses to AZD1222 COVID-19 vaccine. Overall study context: Pooling of second doses given at about 4 or about 12 weeks was done.

Regarding the study as a whole: In a largely white British group with more females than males, clonal diversity was possibly underestimated. Of the AZD1222 recipients, only 5 or 6 were seropositive at baseline.

The CDR3 runs 14 residues. V lost 3 bases, J lost 4 bases, and 3 bases stayed unmatched. Germline V gene lookup returns CDR1 SGHKS and CDR2 YYEKEE (reference sequence). Specimen: peripheral blood, collected on day 0 of AZD1222 vaccination. The receptor's source is an adult in good health. The chain recombines TRBV5-5 with TRBJ2-7, with 11 nucleotides matching TRBD2. This chain's CDR3 is CASSSLAGAYEQYF. The CDR3 region has the DNA TGTGCCAGCAGCTCACTAGCGGGAGCATACGAGCAGTACTTC.